The clone carrying this TCR beta chain was counted at least ten times. The data were taken from a study of human T cells and chemical hapten exposure. With 3 bases removed from V and 8 bases from J, the gap between germline ends came to 9 bases. This CDR3 has 12 amino acids. In germline, CDR1 is SGHRS, CDR2 YFSETQ. Separate cDNA molecules received unique molecular identifiers, which the library attached to them. As handled by the study authors: Ranging from roughly 23,224 to 700,000, TCR counts per sample had a median value of roughly 96,000. TCRdb analysed the 5' RACE reads with MiXCR anew, one entry per CDR3 protein. The V and J calls follow TCRdb's processing rather than the paper's. The table lists approximately 150,000 distinct CDR3 sequences, 3.5% to 5% of them singletons. It was unfractionated whole blood from which total RNA was extracted.

This chain joins TRBV5-1 and TRBJ1-3; D gene uncertain. This clonotype originated in a female donor in good health. CDR3 protein: CASSWMGDTIYF. The CDR3, as DNA: TGCGCCAGCAGCTGGATGGGAGACACCATATATTTT.